The T cell receptor (beta chain) described here comes from a study of blood T cell repertoires in COVID-19. Study-level information: The United States, Italy and Spain were the sources of the acute and convalescent COVID-19 samples. T cells, B-cell-depleted T cells, or PBMCs supplied cDNA or gDNA.

In the original analysis: Reference gene primer amplification yielded estimated nucleated cell counts. Here immunoSEQ multiplex PCR was the method, and the copy in TCRdb shows in-frame clones only, minus some. That table is the source of V, J and clone size, and D and trimming were worked out from the DNA. The sample lists 110,000 or so clones, approximately 76% occurring once. Germline CDR1 reads SGHDT; CDR2 reads YYEEEE. The CDR3 runs to 14 residues. V dropped 1 base and J dropped 0 bases, with 5 bases sitting between them. The sample taken for sequencing was peripheral blood. The receptor was derived from an older woman with acute or convalescent COVID-19. The rearrangement uses TRBV5-6 and TRBJ2-4; a possible D gene is TRBD1 (5 bases). CDR3 amino acids: CASSLTGAKNIQYF. The DNA of the CDR3 is TGTGCCAGCAGCTTGACAGGAGCCAAAAACATTCAGTACTTC.